Shown below are 9 T cell receptor beta chains from a single sample sequenced in a study of immune evolution from preneoplasia to lung adenocarcinoma. TCRdb's table, derived via immunoSEQ multiplex PCR, lists solely in-frame clones and lacks some. The data show 3,000 to 5,000 clones, 70% to 80% seen once. Sequenced: FFPE minimally invasive lung adenocarcinoma tissue. The receptors were gathered from a person aged 65-85 years with lung adenocarcinoma.

CDR3: CASSLSVGTQPQHF. DNA for the CDR3: TGTGCCAGCAGCTTATCGGTAGGGACTCAGCCCCAGCATTTT. This chain links TRBV7-9 with TRBJ1-5; D perhaps matches TRBD1 (5 bases). This CDR3 is built from 14 residues. CDR1 is SEHNR, CDR2 FQNEAQ, per germline (reference sequence). V was shortened by 2 bases and J by 6 bases, with 11 bases between the two germline ends. The full variable domain, completed using reference TRBV7-9 and TRBJ1-5, is DTGVSQNPRHKITKRGQNVTFRCDPISEHNRLYWYRQTLGQGPEFLTYFQNEAQLEKSRLLSDRFSAERPKGSFSTLEIQRTEQGDSAMYLCASSLSVGTQPQHFGDGTRLSIL.

The chain has TRBV28 and TRBJ2-7; 7 positions match TRBD1. Trimming took 9 bases from V and 3 from J; bases not matched to a gene: 8. Germline CDR1 reads MDHEN; CDR2 reads SYDVKM. The CDR3 runs to 13 residues. The CDR3 DNA reads as TGTGCCAGTATACCGACAGGGTTCTACGAGCAGTACTTC. Its translation: CASIPTGFYEQYF.

This clone was found a few times. The V gene is TRBV4-1, the J gene TRBJ2-1, with TRBD2 matching over 14 bases. Trimming cost V 2 bases and J 5 bases; bases outside gene matches: 5. Germline V CDR1 and CDR2: MGHRA, YSYEKL. The CDR3 covers 17 residues. CDR3 sequence (DNA): TGCGCCAGCAGCCAACCGGGACTAGCGGGAGAGGACAATGAGCAGTTCTTC. This codes for CASSQPGLAGEDNEQFF.

This clone occurred a few times. The chain combines TRBV11-2 with TRBJ2-7, with TRBD2 matching 13 bases. With V trimmed by 5 bases and J by 0 bases, 13 bases remained unmatched. The V gene's germline CDR1 is SGHAT and CDR2 FQNNGV. This CDR3 is built from 19 residues. The DNA for the CDR3 is TGTGCCAGCAGCCCTCTCCCCGGGACTAGCGGGATAAACTCCTACGAGCAGTACTTC. Residues: CASSPLPGTSGINSYEQYF.

The chain is built from TRBV10-3 and TRBJ2-3, with D perhaps matching TRBD1 (5 bases). The length of the CDR3 is 13 residues. CDR1 and CDR2 from the germline V gene are ENHRY and SYGVKD. V was shortened by 5 bases and J by 6 bases, with 12 bases between the two germline ends. The CDR3 sequence is CAISRGVADTQYF. The CDR3 bases are TGTGCCATCAGTAGGGGCGTAGCCGATACGCAGTATTTT.

This clone occurred once. The rearrangement joins TRBV21-1 to TRBJ2-2; TRBD2 was called by the table and not checked on the DNA. TRBV21-1 is marked as a pseudogene. The CDR3 runs to 16 residues. CDR3 sequence: CASRLTSGINTGELFF. The CDR3 DNA reads TGTGCCAGCAGACTTACTAGCGGGATTAACACCGGGGAGCTGTTTTTT.

This clone was observed once. The V and J genes are TRBV5-1 and TRBJ2-5; possibly TRBD1 or TRBD2 for D (6 bases each). V lost 5 bases, J lost 4 bases, and 15 bases lay in between. The germline V gene encodes CDR1 SGHRS and CDR2 YFSETQ. The CDR3 length is 14 residues. The DNA of the CDR3 is TGCGCCAGCAGTTCAACGCCGGGGGCAGAGACCCAGTACTTC. Translated: CASSSTPGAETQYF.

This clone has just a few counts. V and J are TRBV6-1 and TRBJ2-1; 10 nucleotides align to TRBD2. Unmatched junction bases numbered 6, after V lost 0 bases and J lost 10 bases. The CDR3 sequence is 15 residues long. The V gene's germline CDR1 is MNHNS and CDR2 SASEGT. The CDR3 region is CASSEAASGSTEQFF. As DNA, the CDR3 is TGTGCCAGCAGTGAAGCGGCTAGCGGGAGTACCGAGCAGTTCTTC.

The chain recombines TRBV19 with TRBJ1-3, with TRBD1 as a possible D gene (5 bases). Germline CDR1 is LNHDA and CDR2 is SQIVND (reference sequence). The CDR3 loop spans 15 amino acids. Trimming left V 5 bases short and J 0 bases short, with 11 bases between. Here the CDR3 reads CASSAGRYSGNTIYF. Here the CDR3 DNA reads TGTGCCAGTAGTGCGGGACGGTACTCTGGAAACACCATATATTTT.